Listed below are T cell receptor beta chains from one sample, sequenced in a study of Ad26.COV2.S vaccination and SARS-CoV-2 variants. Some clones are missing from TCRdb's copy, which holds only in-frame ones; the method was immunoSEQ multiplex PCR. The sample carries roughly 250,000 clones, roughly 87% recorded once. The sample was peripheral blood, taken in a trial of Ad26.COV2.S vaccine versus placebo. The receptors originated from a person aged 18 to 59 who received the Ad26.COV2.S COVID-19 vaccine or a placebo. Both conserved end residues are part of each CDR3. A D gene is named only where the DNA matches it firmly.

d_call,j_call,v_call,cdr3_aa
TRBD2,TRBJ2-3,TRBV4-1,CASSQTRGAGDTQYF
.,TRBJ2-1,TRBV30,CAWSRETEQFF
.,TRBJ1-1,TRBV7-2,CASTGQLNTEAFF
.,TRBJ1-2,TRBV3-1/TRBV3-2,CASSQDSWGADGYTF
.,TRBJ2-7,TRBV6-5,CASKGTSGLGQYF
TRBD1,TRBJ1-4,TRBV19,CASTPQGASRREKLFF
TRBD2,TRBJ2-1,TRBV7-2,CASSLALVVAGGGGSYNEQFF
.,TRBJ1-4,TRBV3-1/TRBV3-2,CASSRGDEKLFF
.,TRBJ1-5,TRBV5-5,CASSSTPSYNNQPQHF
TRBD2,TRBJ2-1,TRBV19,CASSLGQTKRLAGGRYAYNEQFF
.,TRBJ2-3,TRBV29-1,CSPRDRSDTQYF
TRBD1,TRBJ2-5,TRBV6-2/TRBV6-3,CASSPGTGGAKTQYF
.,TRBJ1-5,TRBV6-1,CASSGPDRLSNQPQHF
.,TRBJ1-6,TRBV30,CAWSNNPYNSPLHF
TRBD1,TRBJ2-6,TRBV5-4,CASSSPGQMVSGANVLTF